This is a list of T cell receptor beta chains from one sample in a study of cytomegalovirus exposure and HLA in healthy donors. Profiling relied on immunoSEQ multiplex PCR, and the TCRdb table lists in-frame clones only, not all of them. Of about 140,000 clones detected, about 80% appear once; the ten largest clones hold over 13%. Source material: PBMCs. These TCRs come from a woman aged 40 to 50 in good health and CMV-seronegative. Both conserved end residues are part of each CDR3. The order of the fields is CDR3 DNA, CDR3 protein, J gene, V gene, clone size, D gene. A D gene is named only where the DNA matches it firmly. The size entry is marked missing in some rows and otherwise reads once, few, many or a size class.

DNA: TGTGCCAGCAGTTTATCCTGGGGCGCGAGCCCCTACTACAATGAGCAGTTCTTC
CDR3: CASSLSWGASPYYNEQFF
J: TRBJ2-1
V: TRBV27
size: .
D: .

DNA: TGTGCCACCAGCACCCCCCATATGGGCAGCGGCGAGACCCAGTACTTC
CDR3: CATSTPHMGSGETQYF
J: TRBJ2-5
V: TRBV15
size: .
D: .

DNA: TGTGCCAGCAGTTTCCTCTCACGGACTGACCATGGCTACACCTTC
CDR3: CASSFLSRTDHGYTF
J: TRBJ1-2
V: TRBV28
size: few
D: .

DNA: TGTGCCTGCTGCCGGGACAGCAGCACAGATACGCAGTATTTT
CDR3: CACCRDSSTDTQYF
J: TRBJ2-3
V: TRBV6-1
size: .
D: TRBD1

DNA: TGTGCTAGCAGCCCACTGGGAGGGCAAGAGACCCAGTACTTC
CDR3: CASSPLGGQETQYF
J: TRBJ2-5
V: TRBV7-7
size: .
D: TRBD2

DNA: TGTGCCAGCGGAGGGTATAGCGCACTGGGTGAGCAGTTCTTC
CDR3: CASGGYSALGEQFF
J: TRBJ2-1
V: TRBV7-8
size: .
D: .

DNA: TGTGCCAGCAGCAAACGCGGGGTTTTGTACACTGAAGCTTTCTTT
CDR3: CASSKRGVLYTEAFF
J: TRBJ1-1
V: TRBV2
size: .
D: .

DNA: TGTGCCAGCAGCTCCTTCTCCTACGAGCAGTACTTC
CDR3: CASSSFSYEQYF
J: TRBJ2-7
V: TRBV5-6
size: .
D: .

DNA: TGTGCCAGCAGCTTGGAACAGGGAAACGGAAACACCATATATTTT
CDR3: CASSLEQGNGNTIYF
J: TRBJ1-3
V: TRBV5-4
size: once
D: .

DNA: TGTGCCAGCAGCTCCAAGACAGGGGCCGAGCAGTACTTC
CDR3: CASSSKTGAEQYF
J: TRBJ2-7
V: TRBV7-6
size: .
D: TRBD1